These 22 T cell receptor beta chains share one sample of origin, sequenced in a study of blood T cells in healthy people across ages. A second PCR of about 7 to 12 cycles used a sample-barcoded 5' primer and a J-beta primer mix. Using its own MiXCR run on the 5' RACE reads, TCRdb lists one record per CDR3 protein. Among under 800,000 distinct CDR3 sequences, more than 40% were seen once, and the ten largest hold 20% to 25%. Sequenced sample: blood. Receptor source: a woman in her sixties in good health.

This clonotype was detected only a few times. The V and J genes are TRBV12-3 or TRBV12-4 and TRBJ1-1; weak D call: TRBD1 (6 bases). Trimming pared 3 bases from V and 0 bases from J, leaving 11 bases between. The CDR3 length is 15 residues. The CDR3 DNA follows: TGTGCCAGCAGTTTGTCAGGGGTTGTGAACACTGAAGCTTTCTTT. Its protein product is CASSLSGVVNTEAFF.

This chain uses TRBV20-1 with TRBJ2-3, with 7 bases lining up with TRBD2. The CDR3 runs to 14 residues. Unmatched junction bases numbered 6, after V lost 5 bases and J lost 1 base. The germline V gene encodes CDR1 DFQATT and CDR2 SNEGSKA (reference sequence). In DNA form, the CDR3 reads TGCAGTGCTCCCGGGACTACACGCACAGATACGCAGTATTTT. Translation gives CSAPGTTRTDTQYF.

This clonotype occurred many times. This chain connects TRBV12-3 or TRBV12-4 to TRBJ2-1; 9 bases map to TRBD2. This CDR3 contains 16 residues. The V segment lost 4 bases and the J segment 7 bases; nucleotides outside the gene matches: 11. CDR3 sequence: CASSSPWAGGQNEQFF. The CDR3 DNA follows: TGTGCCAGCAGTTCCCCCTGGGCGGGGGGGCAGAATGAGCAGTTCTTC.

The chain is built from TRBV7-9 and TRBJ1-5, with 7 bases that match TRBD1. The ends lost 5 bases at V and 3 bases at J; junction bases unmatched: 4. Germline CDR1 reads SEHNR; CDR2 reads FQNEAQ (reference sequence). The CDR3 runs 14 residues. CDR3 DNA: TGTGCCAGCAGCCCGACAGGGCCCAATCAGCCCCAGCATTTT. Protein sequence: CASSPTGPNQPQHF.

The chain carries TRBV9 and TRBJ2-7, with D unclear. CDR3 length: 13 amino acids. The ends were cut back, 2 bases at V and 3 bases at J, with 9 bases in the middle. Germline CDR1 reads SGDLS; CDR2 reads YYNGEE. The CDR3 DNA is TGTGCCAGCAGCGTTGATGGGGTCTACGAGCAGTACTTC. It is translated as CASSVDGVYEQYF. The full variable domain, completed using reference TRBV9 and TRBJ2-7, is DSGVTQTPKHLITATGQRVTLRCSPRSGDLSVYWYQQSLDQGLQFLIQYYNGEERAKGNILERFSAQQFPDLHSELNLSSLELGDSALYFCASSVDGVYEQYFGPGTRLTVT.

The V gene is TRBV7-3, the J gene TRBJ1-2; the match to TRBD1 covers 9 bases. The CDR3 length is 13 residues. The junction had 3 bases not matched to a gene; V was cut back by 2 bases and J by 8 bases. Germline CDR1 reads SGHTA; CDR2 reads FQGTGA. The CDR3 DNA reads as TGTGCCAGCAGCTTAGGGACAGGGAGCGGCTACACCTTC. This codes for CASSLGTGSGYTF.

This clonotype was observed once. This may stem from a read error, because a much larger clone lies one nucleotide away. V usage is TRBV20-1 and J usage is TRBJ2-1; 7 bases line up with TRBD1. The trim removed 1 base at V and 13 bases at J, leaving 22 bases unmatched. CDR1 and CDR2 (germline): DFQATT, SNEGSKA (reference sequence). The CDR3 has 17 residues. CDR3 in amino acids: CSARVYRQGPSQETQFF. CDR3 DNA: TGCAGTGCTAGAGTATACAGACAGGGCCCATCCCAAGAGACCCAGTTCTTC.

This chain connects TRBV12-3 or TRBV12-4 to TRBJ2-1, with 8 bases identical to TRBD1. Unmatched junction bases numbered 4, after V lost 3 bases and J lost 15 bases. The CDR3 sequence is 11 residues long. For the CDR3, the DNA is TGTGCCAGCAGTTTCTCGACAGGGGCGTTCTTC. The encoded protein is CASSFSTGAFF.

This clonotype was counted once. The DNA for the CDR3 is TGCGCCAGCAGCCTGTCCCATCCGGGACAGGGGAGCTCCTACGAGCAGTACTTC. Residues: CASSLSHPGQGSSYEQYF. The chain has TRBV4-3 and TRBJ2-4, with TRBD1 matching 10 bases. The DNA end favors TRBJ2-7, so the J call may be wrong. This CDR3 contains 18 residues. Per the germline V gene, CDR1 is LGHNA and CDR2 is YSLEER.

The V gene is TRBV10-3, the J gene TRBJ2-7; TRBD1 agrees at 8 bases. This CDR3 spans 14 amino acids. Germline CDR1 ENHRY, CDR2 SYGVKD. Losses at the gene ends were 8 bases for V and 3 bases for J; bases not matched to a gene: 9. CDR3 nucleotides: TGTGCCATCGGGTGGGACAGGTTATGCTACGAGCAGTACTTC. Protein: CAIGWDRLCYEQYF.

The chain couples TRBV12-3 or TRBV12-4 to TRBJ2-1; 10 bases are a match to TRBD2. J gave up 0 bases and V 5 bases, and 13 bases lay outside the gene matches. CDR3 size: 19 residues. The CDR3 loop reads CASSRLTGTSASSYNEQFF. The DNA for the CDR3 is TGTGCCAGCAGTCGTTTAACCGGGACTAGCGCAAGCTCCTACAATGAGCAGTTCTTC.

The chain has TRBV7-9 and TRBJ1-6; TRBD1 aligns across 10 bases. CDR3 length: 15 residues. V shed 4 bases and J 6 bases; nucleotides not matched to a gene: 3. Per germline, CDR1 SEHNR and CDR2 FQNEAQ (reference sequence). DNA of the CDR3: TGTGCCAGCAGCTGCGGACAGGGGGTTAATTCACCCCTCCACTTT. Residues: CASSCGQGVNSPLHF.

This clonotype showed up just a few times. CDR3 loop: CASSYSSGNVETQYF. The CDR3 bases are TGTGCCAGCAGTTACTCTAGCGGGAACGTGGAGACCCAGTACTTC. J is TRBJ2-5 and V is TRBV6-2 or TRBV6-3; 8 nucleotides match TRBD2. From germline, CDR1 is MNHEY and CDR2 SVGEGT. The length of the CDR3 is 15 residues. J was trimmed by 5 bases and V by 0 bases; bases with no gene match: 5.

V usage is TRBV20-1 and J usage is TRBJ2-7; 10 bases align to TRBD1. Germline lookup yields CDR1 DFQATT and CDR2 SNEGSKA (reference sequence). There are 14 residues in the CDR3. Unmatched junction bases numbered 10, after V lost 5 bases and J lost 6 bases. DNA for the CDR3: TGCAGTGCTTTAACCGGGACAGGGGTTCGCGAGCAGTACTTC. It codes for CSALTGTGVREQYF.

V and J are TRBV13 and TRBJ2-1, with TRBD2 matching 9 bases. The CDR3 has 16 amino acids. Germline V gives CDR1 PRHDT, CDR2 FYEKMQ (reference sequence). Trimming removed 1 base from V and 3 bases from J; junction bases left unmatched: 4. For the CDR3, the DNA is TGTGCCAGCAGCTTAGAGGCTAGCGGGAACTACAATGAGCAGTTCTTC. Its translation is CASSLEASGNYNEQFF. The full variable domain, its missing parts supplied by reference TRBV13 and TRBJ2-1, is AAGVIQSPRHLIKEKRETATLKCYPIPRHDTVYWYQQGPGQDPQFLISFYEKMQSDKGSIPDRFSAQQFSDYHSELNMSSLELGDSALYFCASSLEASGNYNEQFFGPGTRLTVL.

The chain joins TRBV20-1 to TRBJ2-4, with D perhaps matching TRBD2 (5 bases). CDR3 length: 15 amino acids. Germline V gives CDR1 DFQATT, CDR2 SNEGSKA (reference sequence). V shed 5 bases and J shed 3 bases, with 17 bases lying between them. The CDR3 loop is CSAPRTGIGKNIQYF. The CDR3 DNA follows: TGCAGTGCTCCCAGGACGGGGATTGGCAAAAACATTCAGTACTTC.

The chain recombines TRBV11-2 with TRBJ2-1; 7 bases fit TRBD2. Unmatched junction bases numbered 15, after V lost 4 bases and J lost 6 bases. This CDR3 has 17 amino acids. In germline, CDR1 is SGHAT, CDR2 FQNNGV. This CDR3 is CASSSRALAAEGNEQFF. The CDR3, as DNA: TGTGCCAGCAGCTCCCGCGCCCTAGCGGCGGAGGGCAATGAGCAGTTCTTC.

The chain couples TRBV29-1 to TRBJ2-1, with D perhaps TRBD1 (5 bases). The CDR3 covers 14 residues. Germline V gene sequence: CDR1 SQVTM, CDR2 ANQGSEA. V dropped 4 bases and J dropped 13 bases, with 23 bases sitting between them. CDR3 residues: CSVVRDRGKATQFF. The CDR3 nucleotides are TGCAGCGTTGTCAGGGATAGGGGCAAGGCGACCCAGTTCTTC.

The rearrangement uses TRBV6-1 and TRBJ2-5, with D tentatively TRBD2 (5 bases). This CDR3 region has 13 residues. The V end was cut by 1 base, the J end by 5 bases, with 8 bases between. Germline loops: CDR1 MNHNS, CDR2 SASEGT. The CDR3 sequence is CASSEDERETQYF. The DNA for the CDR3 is TGTGCCAGCAGTGAAGATGAGCGGGAGACCCAGTACTTC.

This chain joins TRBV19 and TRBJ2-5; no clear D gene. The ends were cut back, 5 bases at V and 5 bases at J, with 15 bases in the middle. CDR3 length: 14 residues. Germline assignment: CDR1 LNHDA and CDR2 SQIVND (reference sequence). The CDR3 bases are TGTGCCAGTAGTGTCCGGGTCTGGCGGGAGACCCAGTACTTC. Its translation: CASSVRVWRETQYF.

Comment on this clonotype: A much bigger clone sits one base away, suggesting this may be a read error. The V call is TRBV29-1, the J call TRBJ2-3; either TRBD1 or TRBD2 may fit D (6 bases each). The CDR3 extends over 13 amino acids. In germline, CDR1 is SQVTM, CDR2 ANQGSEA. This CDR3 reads CSVEFGRTDMQYF. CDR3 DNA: TGCAGCGTTGAGTTTGGGAGGACAGATATGCAGTATTTT.

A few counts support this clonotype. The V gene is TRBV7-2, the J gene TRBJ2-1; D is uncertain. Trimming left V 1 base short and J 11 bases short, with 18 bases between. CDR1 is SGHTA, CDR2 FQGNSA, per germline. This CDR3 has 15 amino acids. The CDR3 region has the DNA TGTGCCAGCAGCTTAGATGGCAACCCCCATCAACAGCAGTTCTTC. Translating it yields CASSLDGNPHQQQFF.